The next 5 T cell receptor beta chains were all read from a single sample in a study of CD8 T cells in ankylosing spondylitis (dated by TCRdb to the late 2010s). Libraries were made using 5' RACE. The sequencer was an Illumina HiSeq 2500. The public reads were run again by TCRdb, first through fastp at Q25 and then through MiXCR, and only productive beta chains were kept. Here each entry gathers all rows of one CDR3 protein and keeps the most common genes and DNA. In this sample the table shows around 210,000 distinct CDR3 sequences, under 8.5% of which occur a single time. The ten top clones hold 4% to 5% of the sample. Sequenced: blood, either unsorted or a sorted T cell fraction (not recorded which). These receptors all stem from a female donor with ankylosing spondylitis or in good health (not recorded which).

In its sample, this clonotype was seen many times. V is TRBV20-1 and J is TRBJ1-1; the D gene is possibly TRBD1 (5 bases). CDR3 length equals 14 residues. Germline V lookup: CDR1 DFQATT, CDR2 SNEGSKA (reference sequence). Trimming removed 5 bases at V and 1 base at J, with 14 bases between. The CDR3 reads CSALGVMGNTEAFF. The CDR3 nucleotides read TGCAGTGCTCTAGGGGTCATGGGGAACACTGAAGCTTTCTTT.

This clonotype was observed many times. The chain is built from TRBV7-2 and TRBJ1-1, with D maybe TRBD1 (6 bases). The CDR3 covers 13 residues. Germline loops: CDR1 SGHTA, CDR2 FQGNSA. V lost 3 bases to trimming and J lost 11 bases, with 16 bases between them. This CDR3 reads CASSFGGMLEAFF. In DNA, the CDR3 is TGTGCCAGCAGCTTCGGGGGCATGTTGGAGGCTTTCTTT.

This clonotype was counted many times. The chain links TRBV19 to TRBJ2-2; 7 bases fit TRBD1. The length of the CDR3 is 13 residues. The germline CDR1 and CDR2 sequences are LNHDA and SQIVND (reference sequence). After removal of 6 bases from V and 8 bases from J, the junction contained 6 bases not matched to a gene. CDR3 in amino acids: CASRAGGLGELFF. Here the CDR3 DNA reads TGTGCCAGTAGAGCAGGGGGATTAGGGGAGCTGTTTTTT.

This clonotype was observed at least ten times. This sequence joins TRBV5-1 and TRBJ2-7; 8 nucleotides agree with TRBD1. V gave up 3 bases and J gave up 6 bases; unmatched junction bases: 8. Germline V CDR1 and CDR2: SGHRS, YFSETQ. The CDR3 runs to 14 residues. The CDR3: CASSSTGATPEQYF. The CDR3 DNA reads TGCGCCAGCAGCTCGACAGGGGCGACGCCCGAGCAGTACTTC. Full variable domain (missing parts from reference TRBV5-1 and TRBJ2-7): KAGVTQTPRYLIKTRGQQVTLSCSPISGHRSVSWYQQTPGQGLQFLFEYFSETQRNKGNFPGRFSGRQFSNSRSEMNVSTLELGDSALYLCASSSTGATPEQYFGPGTRLTVT.

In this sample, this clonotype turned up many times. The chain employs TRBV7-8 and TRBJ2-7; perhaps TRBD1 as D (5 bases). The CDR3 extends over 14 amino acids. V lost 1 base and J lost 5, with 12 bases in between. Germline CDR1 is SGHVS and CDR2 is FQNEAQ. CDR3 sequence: CASSLGRASDEQYF. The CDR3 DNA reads TGTGCCAGCAGCTTAGGCAGGGCTTCGGACGAGCAGTACTTC.